The 3 T cell receptor beta chains listed next were all sequenced from one sample in a study of shared clonotypes between healthy human individuals. Using immunoSEQ multiplex PCR, the repertoire was profiled, and TCRdb retains in-frame clones only, with some absent. The data show some 2.1 million clones, 90% to 95% seen once. The sequenced sample was naive CD4+ T cells sorted from blood. Subset here: CD45RA+ positively selected. The receptors here all came from a man younger than 30 in good health.

This clone was detected once. The chain joins TRBV6-5 to TRBJ2-3, with unresolved D. This CDR3 is 14 amino acids long. Germline V gene lookup returns CDR1 MNHEY and CDR2 SVGAGI. V shed 2 bases and J shed 1 base, with 7 bases lying between them. The CDR3 DNA reads as TGTGCCAGCAGTTACGAATTTGGCACAGATACGCAGTATTTT. Amino acids: CASSYEFGTDTQYF.

The chain links TRBV7-2 to TRBJ2-1; D unresolved. CDR3 length equals 14 residues. V was pared by 2 bases and J by 6 bases, with 11 bases between. Germline CDR1 is SGHTA and CDR2 is FQGNSA. Written as DNA, the CDR3 is TGTGCCAGCAGCTTAATGACACTGGGCAATGAGCAGTTCTTC. As protein: CASSLMTLGNEQFF.

The chain employs TRBV28 and TRBJ2-2; TRBD2 might be the D (6 bases). The V end lost 4 bases, the J end lost 6 bases, and 21 bases lay between the germline ends. The CDR3 sequence is 17 residues long. Germline CDR1 and CDR2: MDHEN and SYDVKM. The chain's CDR3 is CASSSQGLLDMAGELFF. The CDR3 DNA sequence: TGTGCCAGCAGTTCGCAGGGACTCCTGGACATGGCCGGGGAGCTGTTTTTT.